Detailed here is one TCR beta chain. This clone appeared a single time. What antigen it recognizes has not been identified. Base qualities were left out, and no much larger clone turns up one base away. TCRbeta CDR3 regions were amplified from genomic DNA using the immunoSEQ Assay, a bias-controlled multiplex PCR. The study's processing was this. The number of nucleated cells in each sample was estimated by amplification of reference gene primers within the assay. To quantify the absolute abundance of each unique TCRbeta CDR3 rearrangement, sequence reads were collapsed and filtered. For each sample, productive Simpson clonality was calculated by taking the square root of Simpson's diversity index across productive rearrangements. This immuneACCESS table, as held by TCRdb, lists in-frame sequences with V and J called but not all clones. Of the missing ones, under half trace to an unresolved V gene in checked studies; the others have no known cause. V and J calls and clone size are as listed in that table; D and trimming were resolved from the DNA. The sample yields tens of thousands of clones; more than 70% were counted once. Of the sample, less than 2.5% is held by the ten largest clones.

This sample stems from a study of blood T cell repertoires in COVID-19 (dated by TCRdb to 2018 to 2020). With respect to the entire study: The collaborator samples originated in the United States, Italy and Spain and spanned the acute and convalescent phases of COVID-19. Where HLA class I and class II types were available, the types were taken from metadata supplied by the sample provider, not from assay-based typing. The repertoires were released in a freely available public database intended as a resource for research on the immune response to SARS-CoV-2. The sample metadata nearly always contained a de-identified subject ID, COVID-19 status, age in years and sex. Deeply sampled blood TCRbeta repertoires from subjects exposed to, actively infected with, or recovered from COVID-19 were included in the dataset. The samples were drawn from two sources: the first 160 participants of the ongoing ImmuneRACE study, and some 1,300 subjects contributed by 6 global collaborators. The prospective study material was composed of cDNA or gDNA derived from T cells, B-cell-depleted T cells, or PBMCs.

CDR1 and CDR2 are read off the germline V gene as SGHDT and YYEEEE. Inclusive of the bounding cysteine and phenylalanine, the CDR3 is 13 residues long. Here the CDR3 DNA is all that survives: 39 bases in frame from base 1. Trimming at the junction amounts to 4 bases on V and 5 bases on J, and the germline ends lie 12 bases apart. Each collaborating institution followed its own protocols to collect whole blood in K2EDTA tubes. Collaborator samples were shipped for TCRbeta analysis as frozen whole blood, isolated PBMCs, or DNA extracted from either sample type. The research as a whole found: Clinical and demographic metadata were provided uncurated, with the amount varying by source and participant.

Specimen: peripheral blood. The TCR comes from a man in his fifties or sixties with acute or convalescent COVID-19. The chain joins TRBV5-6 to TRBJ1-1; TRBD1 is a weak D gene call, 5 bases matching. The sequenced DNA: TGTGCCAGCAGCGCCGGTCAGGGAACTGAAGCTTTCTTT. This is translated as CASSAGQGTEAFF.